This TCR beta chain is from a study of cytomegalovirus exposure and HLA in healthy donors (TCRdb year 2017). Study-wide context: According to an earlier analysis of around 600 of the donors, about 179 million T cells yielded 117 million unique TCR beta sequences and less than 300 Gb of sequence data. On average, around 200,000 unique TCR beta nucleotide sequences were sequenced per donor among roughly 430 genotyped donors of the cohort, with around 19% of those sequences being non-productive. The number of donors typed differed by locus, with roughly 629-640 for A, B, C, DRB1 and DQB1, about 500 for DQA1, 600 to 610 for DPA1, and some 450 for DPB1. HLA typing covered class I and class II loci at four-digit resolution. A later analysis re-analyzed previously published TCR beta repertoires from roughly 630 donors and added high-resolution HLA genotyping to study TCR occurrence patterns. In addition to the first cohort of about 650 subjects, a separate validation cohort of 120 different subjects was used. Among the roughly 390 genotyped donors, approximately 76% belonged to the genetic ancestry cluster associated with self-reported Caucasian donors. The later analysis used no new phenotypic data to find candidate immune exposures, relying instead on TCR beta sequences and their occurrence across donors. Using immunosequencing, the study profiled T cell repertoires from around 680 subjects and related those repertoires to cytomegalovirus serostatus. A later genetic analysis took genome-wide SNP genotypes for 398 of the 666 donors and used that subset as a discovery cohort. An early release covering approximately 600 HLA-typed donors comprised about 300 gigabases of sequencing data and tens of millions of unique TCR sequences. Alongside the repertoire data, information on donor age, sex, ethnicity and CMV serostatus was compiled. Every discovery cohort repertoire had been produced on one sequencing platform. Four to six DR-DQ haplotypes were handled as single units for association and clustering because linkage in the cohort was strong. An earlier analysis of some 500 of the donors used high-throughput TCR beta sequencing to judge whether each TCR beta V gene segment behaved as functional or pseudogenic. To predict cytomegalovirus infection status, the study brought together high-throughput TCR immunosequencing, statistical association of individual TCRs with disease status, and machine learning. The study aimed to test whether signatures of past pathogen exposure could be identified by cataloging public T cell receptors. The paper as a whole reports these results and caveats: Presence/absence analyses assumed roughly uniform sequencing depth across donors, an assumption that may not hold. At a false discovery rate of 0.05, a later analysis linked roughly 17,000 TCR beta sequences to specific HLA alleles. Because the 87-base-pair reads could not distinguish some IMGT-functional V segments, including TRBV6-2 and TRBV6-3, those segments were excluded. In vitro tests confirmed that a few of the cytomegalovirus-associated TCR beta chains recognize cytomegalovirus antigens. An association between a missense DCLRE1C variant and V-gene and J-gene trimming of TCR beta chains was found in a later genetic analysis and replicated in an independent cohort. HLA typing was unavailable for some donors at each locus, so association tests used only the typed subset. Linkage disequilibrium might explain the correlated functional status among segregating V segments, but an unknown experimental factor could not be ruled out. The classifier was reported to diagnose cytomegalovirus status with high specificity and sensitivity in both the original cohort and the validation cohort. When HLA alleles, especially DR and DQ, strongly co-occurred, attributing TCR associations to individual alleles was difficult. In the study, about 150 TCR beta chains were listed as associated with cytomegalovirus. A further reported finding was that TCR beta sequences accurately predicted the HLA-A and HLA-B alleles for most subjects in the first cohort. In a later analysis, the rate of TCR association differed among HLA loci, with DRB1 alleles having the most associated TCRs and HLA-C alleles having the fewest. In a later genetic analysis, fewer N-insertions in productive TCRs were reported among donors in an Asian-associated ancestry cluster than the roughly 700-donor mean. Most TCR sequences were seen in very few donors, while some public TCRs were found in many individuals. CMV serostatus was the only immune exposure information available for the cohort. According to the authors, the approach could potentially be generalized to other disease states and immunological phenotypes. A cluster of highly shared sequence variants was judged likely to represent a technical artifact of the sequencing pipeline. The earlier analysis of 450 to 700 of the donors excluded 15 to 20 rarely observed V segments, including chromosome 9 orphons, because counts were too low. In this cohort, only TCR beta chains were sequenced, and detectable features were limited by the absence of alpha or paired-chain data. In an earlier analysis of roughly 500 of the donors, most TCR beta V segments appeared in productive rearrangements about 90% or about 30% of the time, broadly matching IMGT annotations. A later analysis reported that several top co-occurrence clusters appeared linked to parvovirus B19, influenza, CMV and Epstein-Barr virus. A later analysis found that HLA-associated TCR beta chains were more clonally expanded and had lower generation probabilities than equally common non-associated chains. Most CMV-associated TCR beta chains appeared to be HLA-restricted in a later analysis, and the HLA associations seemed to be driven largely by CMV exposure.

V loses 4 bases, J loses 5 bases, and the germline ends lie 23 bases apart. The CDR3 holds 17 amino acids from the cysteine to the phenylalanine. Solely the CDR3 DNA is kept, with 51 bases framed from the first base. Library prep was done by the immunoSEQ multiplex PCR assay. The multiplex PCR relied on a mix of 60 forward primers for TCR Vbeta segments and 13 reverse primers for TCR Jbeta segments. The CDR3 region of rearranged TCR beta genes was amplified from genomic DNA with a multiplex PCR assay. The Illumina HiSeq System was used to sequence the amplified TCR beta libraries as 87-base-pair reads. Turning to the authors' computational methods: A later analysis counted approximately 84 million unique TCR beta chains across the 666 repertoires, and some 11 million of these chains were shared by at least two donors. A nearest-neighbor algorithm error-corrected the raw reads and collapsed the reads into unique sequences, merging closely related sequences to remove PCR and sequencing errors. V, D and J gene segments were assigned by aligning CDR3 sequences to IMGT reference sequences. For a sequence to be retained, a match of at least six nucleotides was required to both a V gene segment and a J gene segment. A rearrangement counted as productive if the CDR3 had no stop codons and remained in frame with V and J, and every other rearrangement counted as non-productive. Following IMGT convention, CDR3 was defined as the stretch from the second conserved V-encoded cysteine to the conserved J-encoded phenylalanine. Sequences without an unambiguous match to a single V gene segment were excluded from the earlier analysis of 587 of the donors. In an earlier analysis of some 590 of the donors, V segments were called functional above 56.7% productive rearrangements and were called segregating when the between-donor standard deviation exceeded 5%. A statistical classification framework was developed to diagnose cytomegalovirus status using the catalog of TCR beta chain sequences. In a later analysis, TCR nucleotide sequences were compared against IMGT/GENE-DB human TR gene sequences so that V and J genes could be assigned. A later analysis assigned CDR3 sequences and most-parsimonious VDJ recombination scenarios with the TCRdist pipeline. In a later analysis, each TCR beta chain was defined by its CDR3 amino acid sequence together with its V-gene family, and reads without a unique V-gene family were excluded. In a later analysis, several hundred highly shared, low-generation-probability nucleotide sequences were removed to address suspected cross-contamination and a sequencing artifact. In a later analysis, a clonal expansion index was calculated for each public chain from normalized within-repertoire ranks of inferred template counts. A later analysis computed generation probabilities with a VDJ recombination model fitted to out-of-frame rearrangements, and checked the results against IGoR. Hypergeometric tests were used in a later analysis to score TCR-TCR, TCR-HLA and TCR-CMV co-occurrence, with a repertoire-size bias correction applied to the TCR pairs. A later analysis estimated false discovery rates by permuting HLA or CMV assignments 20 times. In a later analysis, co-occurring TCRs were grouped using DBSCAN, and TCRdist sequence similarity was added for clustering within HLA-allele-positive subsets. Co-occurrence clustering excluded repertoires with fewer than 30,000 or more than 120,000 public chains, plus five with anomalous nucleotide sharing. The table comes from immuneACCESS by way of TCRdb, which keeps in-frame sequences with V and J called. Part of the clones is missing from these tables; in studies checked, under half for an unresolved V gene and the rest for unknown reasons. V, J and clone size were drawn from that table, and D and trimming were deduced from the DNA. The sample's table lists a count of more than 110,000 clones. Of the sample, roughly 2.7% falls within the top ten clones.

Concerning this clone itself: It has no known antigen specificity.

In total, approximately 700 healthy bone marrow donors made up the cohort. Cohort members were all nominally healthy when sampled, although unrecorded immune exposures were likely present. The donor tested CMV seronegative and was one of the 352 seronegative cohort members. Every donor gave a peripheral blood sample, and the peripheral blood mononuclear cells from that sample were used for TCR beta sequencing. Genomic DNA was extracted from the blood cell samples with the Qiagen DNeasy Blood Extraction Kit. The sequence joins TRBV6-7 to TRBJ1-1; D gene: possibly TRBD1, on 5 matching bases. TRBV6-7 is an ORF; its function is uncertain. The sequenced sample was PBMCs. This clonotype originated in a man aged 35 to 55 in good health and CMV-seronegative. CDR3 protein: CASSCPSPGGRRTEAFF. The DNA sequence reads TGTGCCAGCAGTTGCCCCTCGCCGGGGGGAAGACGGACTGAAGCTTTCTTT.